This T cell receptor (beta chain) came from a study of blood T cells in healthy people across ages. Broader study findings: Roughly linearly, TCR beta diversity per million T cells fell as age increased.

Germline assignment: CDR1 SGHTA and CDR2 FQGNSA. J lost 2 bases, V lost 2 bases, and 3 bases had no gene match. This CDR3 region has 15 residues. With a J-beta primer mix and a sample-barcoded 5' primer, a second PCR ran about 7 to 12 cycles. TCRdb called the 5' RACE reads again in MiXCR, with one record for every CDR3 protein. The sample has about 1.6 million distinct CDR3 sequences, about 35% seen once. Comment on this clonotype: The antigen is undetermined. A much larger clone lies one base from this, so it may be a read error.

Russia was home to the donors, healthy Caucasian individuals aged about 6 to 90. Staff drew roughly 10 milliliters of peripheral blood from each donor. This chain connects TRBV7-2 to TRBJ2-7; the match to TRBD2 covers 10 bases. The clonotype was recovered from a woman aged 30 to 39 in good health. What was sequenced was blood. CDR3 nucleotides: TGTACCAGCAGCTTAAGTACTAGCGGGACCTACGAGCAGTACTTC. Encoded protein: CTSSLSTSGTYEQYF.